This entry describes one T cell receptor (beta chain). Trimming pared 6 bases from V and 1 base from J, leaving 12 bases between. The CDR3 has 14 amino acids. Looked up from germline, CDR1 is LNHDA and CDR2 is SQIVND (reference sequence). Authors' methods: Estimates of nucleated cell counts were drawn from the amplification of reference gene primers. Assay used: immunoSEQ multiplex PCR; TCRdb lists only in-frame clones, some missing. D and trimming were read from the DNA, whereas the V and J calls and clone size are those reported in that table. The repertoire holds some 15,000 clones, with approximately 88% as singletons. This entry is derived from a study of blood T cell repertoires in COVID-19. Study-wide background: The origin of the acute and convalescent COVID-19 samples was the United States, Italy and Spain. T cells, B-cell-depleted T cells, or PBMCs supplied cDNA or gDNA.

The sample comprised peripheral blood. The clonotype was recovered from a human donor in a cohort sampled during active COVID-19. The rearrangement joins TRBV19 to TRBJ1-1; no clear D gene. DNA of the CDR3: TGTGCCAGTAGGCCCGAGTACTCGAACACTGAAGCTTTCTTT. Amino acids: CASRPEYSNTEAFF.